Following are 21 T cell receptor beta chains from one sample sequenced in a study of blood T cell repertoires in COVID-19. Here immunoSEQ multiplex PCR was the method, and the copy in TCRdb shows in-frame clones only, minus some. The sample carries 200,000 to 300,000 clones, around 84% recorded once. The sequenced sample consisted of peripheral blood. The receptor set was obtained from a man in his sixties with acute or convalescent COVID-19.

As for this clone: One end of the junction varies from germline; a read error may be responsible. The gene calls are TRBV27 and TRBJ2-1, with a weak D call TRBD2 (6 bases). CDR1 is MNHEY, CDR2 SMNVEV, per germline (reference sequence). This CDR3 comprises 14 residues. CDR3 DNA: TGTGCCAGCAGTGCGAGTGGTGGCGGGACCAACTGGGTCTTC. It encodes CASSASGGGTNWVF.

This rearrangement joins TRBV29-1 to TRBJ1-2, with TRBD1 matching 10 bases. V lost 3 bases to trimming and J lost 3 bases; unmatched junction nucleotides: 4. This CDR3 is built from 14 residues. From germline, CDR1 is SQVTM and CDR2 ANQGSEA. The CDR3 loop reads CSVDGTGAHYGYTF. CDR3 nucleotide sequence: TGCAGCGTTGATGGGACAGGGGCCCACTATGGCTACACCTTC.

V is TRBV27 and J is TRBJ2-7; D is unresolved. The germline gives CDR1 MNHEY, CDR2 SMNVEV (reference sequence). CDR3 length equals 15 residues. The germline V and J ends were trimmed by 1 base and 7 bases, with 17 bases remaining between them. The CDR3 DNA reads as TGTGCCAGCAGTTTATTGTCATCTGGCCGCTGGGAGCAGTACTTC. Its translation is CASSLLSSGRWEQYF.

This chain links TRBV7-3 with TRBJ2-2; tentatively, D is TRBD2 (6 bases). The germline gives CDR1 SGHTA, CDR2 FQGTGA. The V and J ends lost 1 base and 5 bases respectively, with 14 bases between them. CDR3 size: 16 residues. CDR3 coding DNA: TGTGCCAGCAGCTTAAGTGGTGGGACTGAGACCGGGGAGCTGTTTTTT. This sequence encodes CASSLSGGTETGELFF.

The chain couples TRBV19 to TRBJ1-5; the match to TRBD1 covers 7 bases. J lost 8 bases, V lost 5 bases, and 9 bases had no gene match. The CDR3 has 14 amino acids. The germline V gene encodes CDR1 LNHDA and CDR2 SQIVND (reference sequence). CDR3 bases: TGTGCCAGTAGTCCGCCAGACAGGGTAAAGCCCCAGCATTTT. This encodes CASSPPDRVKPQHF.

The J gene is TRBJ2-1, the V gene TRBV7-3; maybe TRBD1 (6 bases). Germline loops: CDR1 SGHTA, CDR2 FQGTGA. Trimming stripped 1 base from V and 15 bases from J, with 19 bases between. CDR3 length: 14 amino acids. CDR3 sequence: CASSLKGVGTLRFF. The CDR3 DNA follows: TGTGCCAGCAGCTTAAAGGGGGTGGGGACCCTAAGGTTCTTC.

The chain links TRBV19 to TRBJ2-3; D remains unclear. Trimming stripped 4 bases from V and 1 base from J, with 15 bases between. This CDR3 has 16 residues. From germline, CDR1 is LNHDA and CDR2 SQIVND (reference sequence). This chain's CDR3 is CASSTLPVGRTDTQYF. DNA of the CDR3: TGTGCCAGTAGTACCCTGCCGGTGGGCCGCACAGATACGCAGTATTTT. Variable domain in full (rest from reference TRBV19 and TRBJ2-3): DGGITQSPKYLFRKEGQNVTLSCEQNLNHDAMYWYRQDPGQGLRLIYYSQIVNDFQKGDIAEGYSVSREKKESFPLTVTSAQKNPTAFYLCASSTLPVGRTDTQYFGPGTRLTVL.

This chain connects TRBV7-9 to TRBJ2-2; 12 nucleotides agree with TRBD1. J was trimmed by 7 bases and V by 5 bases; bases with no gene match: 8. The CDR3 runs to 16 residues. CDR1 is SEHNR and CDR2 is FQNEAQ in the germline V gene (reference sequence). CDR3 sequence reads: CASSVGTGGNNGELFF. CDR3 nucleotide sequence: TGTGCCAGCAGCGTCGGGACAGGGGGCAATAACGGGGAGCTGTTTTTT.

The genes are TRBV9 and TRBJ2-1, with 7 positions matching TRBD2. CDR3 length: 15 residues. V gave up 5 bases and J gave up 6 bases; unmatched junction bases: 11. Germline CDR1 reads SGDLS; CDR2 reads YYNGEE. The CDR3, as DNA: TGTGCCAGCAGTGAGAGCGGGGTTAAGATCAATGAGCAGTTCTTC. Protein: CASSESGVKINEQFF.

This chain connects TRBV19 to TRBJ1-5; TRBD1 aligns across 9 bases. Germline assignment: CDR1 LNHDA and CDR2 SQIVND (reference sequence). The CDR3 is made up of 16 amino acids. The J segment lost 1 base and the V segment lost 5 bases, leaving 6 bases of the junction unmatched. DNA for the CDR3: TGTGCCAGTAGTGCGGACAGGGGAGTGAGCAATCAGCCCCAGCATTTT. As protein: CASSADRGVSNQPQHF.

This rearrangement joins TRBV4-2 to TRBJ2-3; possible D gene TRBD2, 6 bases. The CDR3 consists of 16 residues. Between the trimmed V and J ends, which lost 0 bases and 3 bases, there was a span of 13 bases. Germline CDR1 reads LGHNA; CDR2 reads YNFKEQ. Here the CDR3 DNA reads TGTGCCAGCAGCCAAGATCGTGACGGGAGTACAGATACGCAGTATTTT. Its translation is CASSQDRDGSTDTQYF.

The gene calls are TRBV11-1 and TRBJ1-1; possibly TRBD1 for D (5 bases). V was shortened by 1 base and J by 7 bases, with 10 bases between the two germline ends. Germline V gives CDR1 SGHAT, CDR2 FQDESV (reference sequence). CDR3 size: 13 residues. Here the CDR3 DNA reads TGTGCCAGCAGCTTAGTAGGAGGGGTTGAAGCTTTCTTT. This sequence encodes CASSLVGGVEAFF. Full variable domain (rest looked up from reference TRBV11-1 and TRBJ1-1): EAEVAQSPRYKITEKSQAVAFWCDPISGHATLYWYRQILGQGPELLVQFQDESVVDDSQLPKDRFSAERLKGVDSTLKIQPAELGDSAMYLCASSLVGGVEAFFGQGTRLTVV.

The gene calls are TRBV27 and TRBJ2-2; the D is unclear. The CDR3 contains 16 residues. V lost 2 bases and J 3 bases, leaving 13 bases between the germline ends. Germline V CDR1 and CDR2: MNHEY, SMNVEV (reference sequence). The DNA for the CDR3 is TGTGCCAGCAGTTTACCTAGATTCGGGTACACCGGGGAGCTGTTTTTT. This sequence encodes CASSLPRFGYTGELFF.

This clone was observed a handful of times. This sequence joins TRBV7-3 and TRBJ2-6, with 9 nucleotides matching TRBD2. Germline CDR1 and CDR2: SGHTA and FQGTGA. The CDR3 loop spans 20 amino acids. J lost 3 bases, V lost 2 bases, and 14 bases had no gene match. CDR3 bases: TGTGCCAGCAGCTTAGATGGTTATTTTAGCGGGAGCGATGGGGCCAACGTCCTGACTTTC. This codes for CASSLDGYFSGSDGANVLTF.

The gene calls are TRBV6-5 and TRBJ1-4; D might be TRBD1 (5 bases). The CDR3 has 14 amino acids. V lost 5 bases and J 8 bases, leaving 15 bases between the germline ends. Germline V lookup: CDR1 MNHEY, CDR2 SVGAGI. The CDR3 loop reads CASSRPGEGEKLFF. In nucleotides, the CDR3 is TGTGCCAGCAGTCGACCCGGGGAGGGGGAAAAACTGTTTTTT.

The V gene is TRBV7-9, the J gene TRBJ2-2, with D uncertain. The CDR3 runs to 15 residues. Germline lookup yields CDR1 SEHNR and CDR2 FQNEAQ (reference sequence). V was cut by 1 base and J by 4 bases, with 10 bases left in between. Here the CDR3 reads CASSLEASGTGELFF. The CDR3 DNA follows: TGTGCCAGCAGCTTAGAAGCTTCGGGCACCGGGGAGCTGTTTTTT.

The V gene is TRBV21-1, the J gene TRBJ2-1; the D segment call TRBD2 is taken from the table without a DNA check. TRBV21-1 is a recognized pseudogene. This CDR3 comprises 18 residues. The CDR3 coding sequence is TGTGCCAGCAGCTTCGACGGGACTAGCGGGCCCTCCTACAATGAGCAGTTCTTC. Translating it yields CASSFDGTSGPSYNEQFF.

The V and J genes are TRBV14 and TRBJ2-7; possibly TRBD2 for D (6 bases). This CDR3 has 13 residues. Trimming shortened V by 3 bases and J by 11 bases, and 17 bases separated the two germline ends. Germline V gives CDR1 SGHDN, CDR2 FVKESK. CDR3 amino acids: CASSQVTAGLKYF. CDR3 DNA: TGTGCCAGCAGCCAGGTGACCGCGGGACTTAAGTACTTC.

This clone was observed a handful of times. The V and J genes are TRBV7-9 and TRBJ2-2, with D possibly matching TRBD2 (5 bases). The CDR3 covers 14 residues. The germline V gene has CDR1 SEHNR and CDR2 FQNEAQ (reference sequence). V was trimmed by 4 bases and J by 8 bases, leaving 14 bases between them. CDR3 residues: CASSSAGGLGELFF. In nucleotides, the CDR3 is TGTGCCAGCAGCTCTGCGGGTGGATTAGGGGAGCTGTTTTTT.

The gene calls are TRBV5-1 and TRBJ1-2; D uncertain. CDR3 length: 14 amino acids. V was clipped by 0 bases and J by 5 bases, with 11 bases between them. The germline V gene encodes CDR1 SGHRS and CDR2 YFSETQ. CDR3 in amino acids: CASSLDTRNYGYTF. CDR3 nucleotides: TGCGCCAGCAGCTTGGACACCCGTAATTATGGCTACACCTTC.

This chain links TRBV11-3 with TRBJ2-3; tentative D call: TRBD2 (6 bases). V lost 3 bases to trimming and J lost 4 bases, with 20 bases between them. Germline V lookup: CDR1 SGHNT, CDR2 YENEEA. The CDR3 has 17 amino acids. CDR3 sequence (DNA): TGTGCCAGCAGCTTCTCCCACGGGAGTGGGTCGGCAGATACGCAGTATTTT. It codes for CASSFSHGSGSADTQYF. Combining the CDR3 with reference TRBV11-3 and TRBJ2-3 gives the whole variable domain EAGVVQSPRYKIIEKKQPVAFWCNPISGHNTLYWYLQNLGQGPELLIRYENEEAVDDSQLPKDRFSAERLKGVDSTLKIQPAELGDSAVYLCASSFSHGSGSADTQYFGPGTRLTVL.